This T cell receptor beta chain was captured by sequencing in a study of tumor and adjacent non-tumor tissue in lung cancer. This CDR3 is built from 15 residues. V dropped 3 bases and J dropped 3; count of bases not matched to a gene: 3. Germline loops: CDR1 SGHDN, CDR2 FVKESK. Three rounds of nested PCR, following a modified ARM-PCR protocol, produced the TCRbeta library. TCRdb reprocessed the multiplex PCR reads with MiXCR, giving one entry per CDR3 protein. The sample yields around 60,000 distinct CDR3 sequences, about 63% seen once. For this clonotype: A much more abundant neighbour one base away suggests this may be a read error. Given the absence of the conserved phenylalanine or tryptophan at the CDR3 end, a read error is likely.

This sample's RNA came from whole unsorted tissue. The normal lung tissue was taken more than 3 cm from the tumor edge. The genes are TRBV14 and TRBJ2-3, with 10 bases fitting TRBD2. This receptor was obtained from a man between 65 and 85 years old with non-small cell lung cancer. Sequenced material: distant non-tumor lung tissue. DNA of the CDR3: TGTGCCAGCAGCCAGCCGGGACTAGCGACAGATACGCAGTATGTT. Translation: CASSQPGLATDTQYV.